A single sample gave rise to the 7 T cell receptor beta chains below, sequenced in a study of cytomegalovirus exposure and HLA in healthy donors. Primers for the PCR totalled 60 Vbeta and 13 Jbeta. Sequenced by immunoSEQ multiplex PCR; TCRdb stores in-frame clones only, minus some. Of around 140,000 clones in the sample, over 70% are singletons; the top ten hold roughly 1.5%. Sequenced material: PBMCs. The source of these receptors is a woman aged 18-35 years in good health and CMV-seronegative.

The chain links TRBV13 to TRBJ1-2; tentatively, D is TRBD1 (5 bases). Germline V lookup: CDR1 PRHDT, CDR2 FYEKMQ (reference sequence). V was shortened by 10 bases and J by 8 bases, with 26 bases between the two germline ends. CDR3 size: 15 residues. The DNA of the CDR3 is TGTGCCACCGGGGGGGTACTATGTGAGTTCGTGGGCTACACCTTC. This gives the protein CATGGVLCEFVGYTF.

The J gene is TRBJ2-1, the V gene TRBV19; 9 bases line up with TRBD2. Germline assignment: CDR1 LNHDA and CDR2 SQIVND (reference sequence). Trimming cost V 4 bases and J 2 bases; bases outside gene matches: 3. The CDR3 sequence is 15 residues long. In nucleotides, the CDR3 is TGTGCCAGTAGTACCCCTAGCGGGGCCTACAATGAGCAGTTCTTC. Translating it yields CASSTPSGAYNEQFF.

The genes are TRBV27 and TRBJ2-7; 11 bases match TRBD2. The CDR3 extends over 14 amino acids. Germline V gene data show CDR1 as MNHEY and CDR2 as SMNVEV (reference sequence). The V and J ends lost 6 bases and 2 bases, in that order; junction bases with no gene match: 3. The CDR3 bases are TGTGCCAGCAGGGAGACTAGCGGGGCCTACGAGCAGTACTTC. Translating it yields CASRETSGAYEQYF.

V gene TRBV30 combines with J gene TRBJ1-1; D ambiguous. Trimming stripped 4 bases from V and 0 bases from J, with 12 bases between. The CDR3 loop spans 14 amino acids. Germline-derived CDR1 and CDR2 are GTSNPN and SVGIG (reference sequence). The CDR3 sequence is CAWNERSMNTEAFF. For the CDR3, the DNA is TGTGCCTGGAATGAGAGGTCCATGAACACTGAAGCTTTCTTT.

The chain has TRBV4-1 and TRBJ2-1; D not resolved. Germline CDR1 reads MGHRA; CDR2 reads YSYEKL. V dropped 4 bases and J dropped 0 bases, with 13 bases sitting between them. The CDR3 runs to 16 residues. The chain's CDR3 is CASSLTVQSSYNEQFF. The CDR3, as DNA: TGCGCCAGCAGCCTCACTGTCCAAAGCTCCTACAATGAGCAGTTCTTC.

The V gene is TRBV25-1, the J gene TRBJ2-5; no reliable D call. This CDR3 contains 14 residues. V lost 3 bases and J lost 0, with 8 bases in between. The germline CDR1 and CDR2 sequences are MGHDK and SYGVNS. The CDR3: CASSDREYQETQYF. CDR3 DNA: TGTGCCAGCAGTGACCGAGAGTACCAAGAGACCCAGTACTTC.

This rearrangement joins TRBV19 to TRBJ2-3, with TRBD1 identical over 8 bases. V shed 8 bases, J shed 5 bases, and the junction held 6 bases outside the gene matches. Germline lookup yields CDR1 LNHDA and CDR2 SQIVND (reference sequence). The CDR3 consists of 13 residues. The CDR3 sequence is CASSGQGLDTQYF. The CDR3, as DNA: TGTGCCAGTTCCGGACAGGGATTAGATACGCAGTATTTT. The entire variable domain, with the rest obtained from reference TRBV19 and TRBJ2-3, is as follows: DGGITQSPKYLFRKEGQNVTLSCEQNLNHDAMYWYRQDPGQGLRLIYYSQIVNDFQKGDIAEGYSVSREKKESFPLTVTSAQKNPTAFYLCASSGQGLDTQYFGPGTRLTVL.